This T cell receptor (beta chain) originates from a study of cytomegalovirus exposure and HLA in healthy donors. In the case of this clone: Its antigen is as yet unknown.

PCR primers comprised 60 Vbeta and 13 Jbeta primers. Authors' data handling: Later analysis identified 80 million to 90 million unique TCR beta chains, roughly 11 million shared. Clones were sequenced by immunoSEQ multiplex PCR, and TCRdb holds only the in-frame ones, with some missing. That table supplies the V and J calls and clone size; D and trimming were determined from the DNA. The profile shows 150,000 to 180,000 clones, roughly 80% of them singletons. The CDR3 is made up of 17 amino acids. The germline V gene has CDR1 SGHTA and CDR2 FQGNSA. V lost 1 base to trimming and J lost 2 bases, with 17 bases between them. Study-wide results and limits: There were some public TCRs occurring in many donors, but most TCR sequences were rare.

This chain uses TRBV7-2 with TRBJ1-2, with D unresolved. Material for sequencing was PBMCs. The TCR originated in a woman between 40 and 55 years old in good health and CMV-seronegative. Here the CDR3 reads CASSLGRGLTLNYGYTF. CDR3 in DNA: TGTGCCAGCAGCTTAGGTAGAGGGCTGACGCTCAACTATGGCTACACCTTC.